Listed below are T cell receptor beta chains from one sample, sequenced in a study of blood T cell repertoires in COVID-19. TCRdb keeps only in-frame clones here, not all; method: immunoSEQ multiplex PCR. The data hold about 150,000 clones, with 80% to 90% observed a single time. The sample consisted of PBMCs or T cells enriched from blood (not recorded which). The source is a man between 50 and 59 years old who had recovered from COVID-19. Each CDR3 is given with its conserved first and last residue. Each record gives: CDR3 DNA, CDR3 protein, J gene, clone size, V gene, D gene, CDR3 length. D genes are given only for firm matches. Expanded clones are given a class, and other clones once, few, many or no size at all.

cdr3_nt: TGTGCCAGCAGCTTGGACGAGGCAGGGTACGAGCAGTACTTC
cdr3_aa: CASSLDEAGYEQYF
j_call: TRBJ2-7
clone_size: -
v_call: TRBV5-5
d_call: -
cdr3_length: 14

cdr3_nt: TGTGCCAGCAGAGGTACGATGGGGGGTGACTATGGCTACACCTTC
cdr3_aa: CASRGTMGGDYGYTF
j_call: TRBJ1-2
clone_size: -
v_call: TRBV6-5
d_call: -
cdr3_length: 15

cdr3_nt: TGTGCCAGCAGCCAACAGACACAGGAACAGCCCCAGCATTTT
cdr3_aa: CASSQQTQEQPQHF
j_call: TRBJ1-5
clone_size: few
v_call: TRBV4-2
d_call: -
cdr3_length: 14

cdr3_nt: TGTGCCAGCAGTGAATCTAGCGGGGGGACAGATACGCAGTATTTT
cdr3_aa: CASSESSGGTDTQYF
j_call: TRBJ2-3
clone_size: many
v_call: TRBV6-4
d_call: TRBD2
cdr3_length: 15

cdr3_nt: TGTGCCAGCAGCTCGCGGGGGGGCGGTACAGATACGCAGTATTTT
cdr3_aa: CASSSRGGGTDTQYF
j_call: TRBJ2-3
clone_size: -
v_call: TRBV28
d_call: TRBD2
cdr3_length: 15

cdr3_nt: TGTGCCAGCAGCTTGGCCGCGGGTGGGGCCAACGTCCTGACTTTC
cdr3_aa: CASSLAAGGANVLTF
j_call: TRBJ2-6
clone_size: -
v_call: TRBV5-4
d_call: -
cdr3_length: 15

cdr3_nt: TGTGCCAGCAGCTCCCGACAGGGATCCTATGGCTACACCTTC
cdr3_aa: CASSSRQGSYGYTF
j_call: TRBJ1-2
clone_size: -
v_call: TRBV7-2
d_call: TRBD1
cdr3_length: 14

cdr3_nt: TGTGCCAGCTCACGGGAGCGGGGGGGCCCTACAGATACGCAGTATTTT
cdr3_aa: CASSRERGGPTDTQYF
j_call: TRBJ2-3
clone_size: -
v_call: TRBV18
d_call: TRBD2
cdr3_length: 16

cdr3_nt: TGTGCCAGCAGCTCGGGGTTCGAGTTGTGGTCAAATGAGCAGTTCTTC
cdr3_aa: CASSSGFELWSNEQFF
j_call: TRBJ2-1
clone_size: -
v_call: TRBV7-9
d_call: -
cdr3_length: 16

cdr3_nt: TGCGCCAGCAGCAGGGAGGCCTCTGCTTCACCCCTCCACTTT
cdr3_aa: CASSREASASPLHF
j_call: TRBJ1-6
clone_size: -
v_call: TRBV5-1
d_call: -
cdr3_length: 14

cdr3_nt: TGTGCCAGCAGCCGAGGACAGGGGTACAATCAGCCCCAGCATTTT
cdr3_aa: CASSRGQGYNQPQHF
j_call: TRBJ1-5
clone_size: -
v_call: TRBV6-5
d_call: TRBD1
cdr3_length: 15

cdr3_nt: TGTGCCAGCTCACCCACAGGGGGCGTCAACACCGGGGAGCTGTTTTTT
cdr3_aa: CASSPTGGVNTGELFF
j_call: TRBJ2-2
clone_size: -
v_call: TRBV18
d_call: TRBD1
cdr3_length: 16

cdr3_nt: TGTGCCAGCAGTTTCACAGGGGGAAACACCATATATTTT
cdr3_aa: CASSFTGGNTIYF
j_call: TRBJ1-3
clone_size: -
v_call: TRBV27
d_call: -
cdr3_length: 13

cdr3_nt: TGTGCCAGCGCCGGACAGGGCGCCATATTCTATGGCTACACCTTC
cdr3_aa: CASAGQGAIFYGYTF
j_call: TRBJ1-2
clone_size: few
v_call: TRBV25-1
d_call: TRBD1
cdr3_length: 15

cdr3_nt: TGTGCCAGTAGTATGCGGGTTGGGCAGCCCCAGCATTTT
cdr3_aa: CASSMRVGQPQHF
j_call: TRBJ1-5
clone_size: -
v_call: TRBV19
d_call: -
cdr3_length: 13

cdr3_nt: TGCGCCAGCAGCGCCCAGACAGGGATACAAGAGACCCAGTACTTC
cdr3_aa: CASSAQTGIQETQYF
j_call: TRBJ2-5
clone_size: -
v_call: TRBV5-1
d_call: TRBD1
cdr3_length: 15

cdr3_nt: TGTGCCAGCAGCTTAGCGCAAGGACAGGGGGCCTACGAGCAGTACTTC
cdr3_aa: CASSLAQGQGAYEQYF
j_call: TRBJ2-7
clone_size: -
v_call: TRBV7-2
d_call: TRBD1
cdr3_length: 16

cdr3_nt: TGTGCCACCAGCACACCGGGACTTCGCTACGAGCAGTACTTC
cdr3_aa: CATSTPGLRYEQYF
j_call: TRBJ2-7
clone_size: -
v_call: TRBV15
d_call: -
cdr3_length: 14

cdr3_nt: TGTGCCAGCAGCACCGGGACAGGGGGGCTTGGCTACACCTTC
cdr3_aa: CASSTGTGGLGYTF
j_call: TRBJ1-2
clone_size: once
v_call: TRBV11-1
d_call: TRBD1
cdr3_length: 14

cdr3_nt: TGTGCCAGCAGTCTAGCGTACTCCTACAATGAGCAGTTCTTC
cdr3_aa: CASSLAYSYNEQFF
j_call: TRBJ2-1
clone_size: -
v_call: TRBV6-5
d_call: -
cdr3_length: 14

cdr3_nt: TGTGCCAGTAGTAGCGGCAGGGGGCATACTGAAGCTTTCTTT
cdr3_aa: CASSSGRGHTEAFF
j_call: TRBJ1-1
clone_size: -
v_call: TRBV19
d_call: TRBD1
cdr3_length: 14

cdr3_nt: TGTGCCAGCTCCCCAGGACTGATTAACACTGAAGCTTTCTTT
cdr3_aa: CASSPGLINTEAFF
j_call: TRBJ1-1
clone_size: -
v_call: TRBV18
d_call: -
cdr3_length: 14

cdr3_nt: TGTGCCAGCAGCCGGACTAGCGGATCCTACGAGCAGTACTTC
cdr3_aa: CASSRTSGSYEQYF
j_call: TRBJ2-7
clone_size: -
v_call: TRBV3-1/TRBV3-2
d_call: TRBD2
cdr3_length: 14

cdr3_nt: TGCAGCGTTGGGGGGCAAACTGAAGCTTTCTTT
cdr3_aa: CSVGGQTEAFF
j_call: TRBJ1-1
clone_size: -
v_call: TRBV29-1
d_call: -
cdr3_length: 11

cdr3_nt: TGTGCCAGCAGGGGTGACAGAGAGCATCAGCCCCAGCATTTT
cdr3_aa: CASRGDREHQPQHF
j_call: TRBJ1-5
clone_size: -
v_call: TRBV2
d_call: -
cdr3_length: 14

cdr3_nt: TGTGCCAGCAGCTTAAACAGGGGGATCGTCATGAACACTGAAGCTTTCTTT
cdr3_aa: CASSLNRGIVMNTEAFF
j_call: TRBJ1-1
clone_size: -
v_call: TRBV13
d_call: TRBD1
cdr3_length: 17

cdr3_nt: TGTGCCAGTAGTATGGGAGGGAACTATGGCTACACCTTC
cdr3_aa: CASSMGGNYGYTF
j_call: TRBJ1-2
clone_size: -
v_call: TRBV19
d_call: -
cdr3_length: 13

cdr3_nt: TGTGCCAGCAGTAGGCGGGGGGGTATTGATTCACCCCTCCACTTT
cdr3_aa: CASSRRGGIDSPLHF
j_call: TRBJ1-6
clone_size: once
v_call: TRBV7-8
d_call: -
cdr3_length: 15

cdr3_nt: TGTGCCAGTCGACCCCTCGGGAGGAACTATGGCTACACCTTC
cdr3_aa: CASRPLGRNYGYTF
j_call: TRBJ1-2
clone_size: -
v_call: TRBV19
d_call: -
cdr3_length: 14

cdr3_nt: TGTGCCAGCAGCCAATTCCGAGGACTAGCGGGGGGCCAGACCCAGTACTTC
cdr3_aa: CASSQFRGLAGGQTQYF
j_call: TRBJ2-5
clone_size: -
v_call: TRBV3-1/TRBV3-2
d_call: TRBD2
cdr3_length: 17

cdr3_nt: TGTGCCAGTACCGTGGACAGGGGAGGGAATCAGCCCCAGCATTTT
cdr3_aa: CASTVDRGGNQPQHF
j_call: TRBJ1-5
clone_size: -
v_call: TRBV19
d_call: TRBD1
cdr3_length: 15

cdr3_nt: TGTGCCAGCAGCCCCGGACAGCCAGGCTATGGCTACACCTTC
cdr3_aa: CASSPGQPGYGYTF
j_call: TRBJ1-2
clone_size: -
v_call: TRBV5-6
d_call: -
cdr3_length: 14

cdr3_nt: TGTGCCAGCACCCCCCCCAGGGCTTCCTACAATGAGCAGTTCTTC
cdr3_aa: CASTPPRASYNEQFF
j_call: TRBJ2-1
clone_size: -
v_call: TRBV7-2
d_call: -
cdr3_length: 15

cdr3_nt: TGTGCCAGCAGCGTGAGCGGGGGGAGGACAGATACGCAGTATTTT
cdr3_aa: CASSVSGGRTDTQYF
j_call: TRBJ2-3
clone_size: once
v_call: TRBV9
d_call: TRBD2
cdr3_length: 15

cdr3_nt: TGTGCCAGCAGGGGCCGGACAGTAACGGACAATCAGCCCCAGCATTTT
cdr3_aa: CASRGRTVTDNQPQHF
j_call: TRBJ1-5
clone_size: -
v_call: TRBV2
d_call: -
cdr3_length: 16

cdr3_nt: TGTGCCAGCAGTGAGGGCTCCTCGGCTTTCTTT
cdr3_aa: CASSEGSSAFF
j_call: TRBJ1-1
clone_size: -
v_call: TRBV6-1
d_call: -
cdr3_length: 11

cdr3_nt: TGTGCCAGCAGCCGTGGTCCGCCGGGGACTGAAGCTTTCTTT
cdr3_aa: CASSRGPPGTEAFF
j_call: TRBJ1-1
clone_size: many
v_call: TRBV11-3
d_call: -
cdr3_length: 14

cdr3_nt: TGCGCCAGCAGCCCCGGACAAGTCCAGCAGCCCCAGCATTTT
cdr3_aa: CASSPGQVQQPQHF
j_call: TRBJ1-5
clone_size: -
v_call: TRBV4-1
d_call: -
cdr3_length: 14

cdr3_nt: TGTGCCAGCAGCTTAGAGGGCCGCCGGGACTCAATCTTT
cdr3_aa: CASSLEGRRDSIF
j_call: TRBJ1-1
clone_size: -
v_call: TRBV11-3
d_call: -
cdr3_length: 13

cdr3_nt: TGTGCCAGCAGCTTTCGGGGGGGCGTGCAGCCCCAGCATTTT
cdr3_aa: CASSFRGGVQPQHF
j_call: TRBJ1-5
clone_size: -
v_call: TRBV6-5
d_call: -
cdr3_length: 14

cdr3_nt: TGTGCCACCGGAACAGGGTGGGGCTATGGCTACACCTTC
cdr3_aa: CATGTGWGYGYTF
j_call: TRBJ1-2
clone_size: -
v_call: TRBV5-4
d_call: -
cdr3_length: 13